In its sample, the clone carrying this T cell receptor (beta chain) was seen a few times. The antigen is undetermined. This sample is part of a study of cytomegalovirus exposure and HLA in healthy donors. Study-level findings and limits: Altogether, 160 or so TCR beta chains were recorded as cytomegalovirus-associated.

These donors were members of the roughly 120-subject validation cohort, a group separate from the approximately 670-subject first cohort. Germline V CDR1 and CDR2: MGHRA, YSYEKL. The ends were cut back, 2 bases at V and 10 bases at J, with 12 bases in the middle. The CDR3 is 13 amino acids. Clones were sequenced by immunoSEQ multiplex PCR, and TCRdb holds only the in-frame ones, with some missing. Among about 180,000 clones listed, 85% to 90% were seen once. What was sequenced was PBMCs. The sequence was collected from a woman in her twenties or thirties in good health and CMV-seronegative. This chain connects TRBV4-1 to TRBJ2-1; TRBD1 is a possible D gene (5 bases). The CDR3 spells CASSQSRGSEQFF. In DNA form, the CDR3 reads TGCGCCAGCAGCCAATCAAGGGGAAGCGAGCAGTTCTTC.